This T cell receptor beta chain was observed in a study of cytomegalovirus exposure and HLA in healthy donors. PCR involved 60 Vbeta and 13 Jbeta primers. Sequencing was performed with immunoSEQ multiplex PCR; in TCRdb, only in-frame clones are kept and a portion is missing. This sample contains 55,000 to 70,000 clones. The sample comprised PBMCs. This TCR was sampled from a female donor in good health and CMV-seropositive.

CDR3 in amino acids: CASSQRGFSGNTIYF. The CDR3 DNA follows: TGTGCCAGCAGCCAACGGGGGTTTTCAGGAAACACCATATATTTT. The chain combines TRBV14 with TRBJ1-3; perhaps TRBD1 as D (5 bases). There are 15 residues in the CDR3. Germline values: CDR1 SGHDN, CDR2 FVKESK. Trimming left V 2 bases short and J 4 bases short, with 12 bases between.